The 2 T cell receptor beta chains below all came from one sample that was sequenced in a study of blood T cell repertoires in COVID-19. Some clones are missing from TCRdb's copy, which holds only in-frame ones; the method was immunoSEQ multiplex PCR. The data contain under 500,000 clones, 80% to 90% of them seen just once; the ten biggest clones take up roughly 4%. The material sequenced was peripheral blood. These receptors came from a young woman with acute or convalescent COVID-19.

The chain has TRBV4-1 and TRBJ1-3, with D perhaps TRBD1 (6 bases). Germline assignment: CDR1 MGHRA and CDR2 YSYEKL. This CDR3 is 15 amino acids long. Between the trimmed V and J ends, which lost 4 bases and 0 bases, there was a span of 10 bases. CDR3 region: CASSPRQDSGNTIYF. CDR3 DNA sequence: TGCGCCAGCAGCCCCCGACAGGACTCTGGAAACACCATATATTTT.

This clone was counted a single time. The chain recombines TRBV30 with TRBJ2-7; 14 bases are a match to TRBD2. This CDR3 is built from 17 residues. V lost 2 bases, J lost 2 bases, and 8 bases stayed unmatched. The germline CDR1 and CDR2 sequences are GTSNPN and SVGIG (reference sequence). The CDR3 loop reads CAWSLRTSGGQPYEQYF. For the CDR3, the DNA is TGTGCCTGGAGTTTACGGACTAGCGGGGGGCAGCCCTACGAGCAGTACTTC.